Listed below are T cell receptor beta chains from one sample, sequenced in a study of early T cells in non-severe SARS-CoV-2 infection. MiXCR, applied by TCRdb to the 5' RACE reads, yields one record per CDR3 protein. The sample records 75,000 to 95,000 distinct CDR3 sequences, 15% to 20% being singletons. The input for sequencing was whole blood, taken at baseline. The origin of the receptors is an adult who was a healthcare worker with PCR-confirmed SARS-CoV-2 infection or an uninfected control (not recorded which). Each CDR3 is given with its conserved first and last residue. Each record gives: V gene, D gene, J gene, clone size, CDR3 protein, CDR3 DNA. D genes are given only for firm matches. A clone size is listed for some rows: how often the clone was seen (once, few, many), or a class if it is expanded.

V gene: TRBV4-1; D gene: -; J gene: TRBJ2-3; clone size: few; CDR3 protein: CASSQTLTDTQYF; CDR3 DNA: TGCGCCAGCAGCCAGACACTCACAGATACGCAGTATTTT
V gene: TRBV7-6; D gene: -; J gene: TRBJ1-1; clone size: few; CDR3 protein: CASSLQPLTEAFF; CDR3 DNA: TGTGCCAGCAGCTTACAACCCCTCACTGAAGCTTTCTTT
V gene: TRBV6-2/TRBV6-3; D gene: -; J gene: TRBJ2-6; clone size: few; CDR3 protein: CASSYGSGANVLTF; CDR3 DNA: TGTGCCAGCAGTTACGGCTCTGGGGCCAACGTCCTGACTTTC
V gene: TRBV7-8; D gene: -; J gene: TRBJ1-1; clone size: many; CDR3 protein: CASSLMGHPTEAFF; CDR3 DNA: TGTGCCAGCAGCTTAATGGGACATCCCACTGAAGCTTTCTTT
V gene: TRBV6-1; D gene: -; J gene: TRBJ1-1; clone size: -; CDR3 protein: CASTPGFVNTEAFF; CDR3 DNA: TGTGCCAGCACTCCAGGGTTTGTGAACACTGAAGCTTTCTTT
V gene: TRBV5-1; D gene: TRBD2; J gene: TRBJ2-1; clone size: few; CDR3 protein: CASSAGTSGSAHNEQFF; CDR3 DNA: TGCGCCAGCAGCGCAGGGACTAGCGGGAGCGCCCACAATGAGCAGTTCTTC
V gene: TRBV27; D gene: TRBD2; J gene: TRBJ2-3; clone size: -; CDR3 protein: CAIRPGLAGDTQYF; CDR3 DNA: TGTGCCATACGTCCGGGACTAGCAGGAGATACGCAGTATTTT
V gene: TRBV30; D gene: -; J gene: TRBJ2-1; clone size: -; CDR3 protein: CAWSVTQPYNEQFF; CDR3 DNA: TGTGCCTGGAGTGTAACGCAACCCTACAATGAGCAGTTCTTC
V gene: TRBV27; D gene: -; J gene: TRBJ1-6; clone size: few; CDR3 protein: CASRKYGGDSPLHF; CDR3 DNA: TGTGCCAGCAGGAAGTATGGGGGCGACTCACCCCTCCACTTT
V gene: TRBV27; D gene: -; J gene: TRBJ1-2; clone size: -; CDR3 protein: CASSFGGYYGYTF; CDR3 DNA: TGTGCCAGCAGTTTTGGAGGGTACTATGGCTACACCTTC
V gene: TRBV10-3; D gene: -; J gene: TRBJ2-5; clone size: -; CDR3 protein: CAISERIGYETQYF; CDR3 DNA: TGTGCCATCAGTGAAAGAATAGGGTACGAGACCCAGTACTTC
V gene: TRBV3-1; D gene: TRBD2; J gene: TRBJ2-3; clone size: few; CDR3 protein: CASSQDSSGGYTQYF; CDR3 DNA: TGTGCCAGCAGCCAAGATTCGAGCGGGGGATATACGCAGTATTTT
V gene: TRBV4-1; D gene: -; J gene: TRBJ1-1; clone size: few; CDR3 protein: CASSSPGRVTEAFF; CDR3 DNA: TGCGCCAGCAGCAGTCCAGGAAGGGTCACTGAAGCTTTCTTT